This TCR beta chain derives from a study of T cells in Graves' hyperthyroidism and ophthalmopathy. Study-wide points: The authors' 13 V-J model separated ophthalmopathy from stable hyperthyroidism.

Germline values: CDR1 LNHDA, CDR2 SQIVND (reference sequence). This CDR3 has 13 residues. Trimming removed 6 bases at V and 3 bases at J, with 9 bases between. Amplification targeted TCR beta CDR3 regions from RNA transcripts. HTBI primers drove first-round RT-PCR of the TCR CDR3. In TCRdb, the multiplex PCR reads were re-called with MiXCR into one record per CDR3 protein. The sample has 660,000 or so distinct CDR3 sequences, around 20% seen once. Disease lasting under 3 months, a NOSPECS grade of at least 4, and a Clinical Activity Score of at least 3 were features of the ophthalmopathy patients. Lactation, pregnancy, other autoimmune disease or uncontrolled infection led to exclusion of patients. The authors obtained PBMCs from over 8.5 ml of fresh peripheral blood. In the case of this clonotype: Its antigen remains unknown.

The chain combines TRBV19 with TRBJ2-1; D is ambiguous. The clonotype originates from a man aged 25-40 years with Graves' ophthalmopathy. Sequenced sample: blood. CDR3 sequence (DNA): TGTGCCAGTAGAAATCGCAGCTACAATGAGCAGTTCTTC. This encodes CASRNRSYNEQFF.